This passage covers 28 T cell receptor beta chains from one sample sequenced in a study of graft-versus-host responses after intestinal transplantation. Method: immunoSEQ multiplex PCR; TCRdb's copy keeps in-frame clones and lacks some. There are about 85,000 clones in the sample; 80% to 85% occur only once, and approximately 0.88% lies in the top ten. Antigens of these TCRs are unknown. This specimen consisted of unstimulated CD4+ T cells sorted from spleen or lymph node cells, obtained before intestinal transplant. The receptors come from a human donor who received an intestinal transplant.

The V and J genes are TRBV7-2 and TRBJ1-2; 8 bases are a match to TRBD1. This CDR3 is 14 amino acids long. The germline V gene encodes CDR1 SGHTA and CDR2 FQGNSA. J lost 4 bases, V lost 5 bases, and 6 bases had no gene match. In DNA, the CDR3 is TGTGCCAGCAGCGACCGACAGGGGACCTATGGCTACACCTTC. Its protein is CASSDRQGTYGYTF.

The rearrangement links TRBV4-2 to TRBJ1-1, with 7 bases aligning to TRBD1. This CDR3 has 18 amino acids. Per germline, CDR1 LGHNA and CDR2 YNFKEQ. J was trimmed by 5 bases and V by 0 bases; bases with no gene match: 15. CDR3 DNA sequence: TGTGCCAGCAGCCAAGATGGGCCCATCGGGAGGGGGCTGACTGAAGCTTTCTTT. It yields the protein CASSQDGPIGRGLTEAFF.

Regarding this clone: The sample holds other DNA sequences that translate to the same CDR3. The chain couples TRBV5-1 to TRBJ1-4; 9 positions agree with TRBD1. Germline V lookup: CDR1 SGHRS, CDR2 YFSETQ. CDR3 length: 15 amino acids. V trimming: 2 bases; J trimming: 5 bases; junction bases outside the gene matches: 4. CDR3 nucleotides: TGCGCCAGCAGCTTTGGAGGGACAGGGAATGAAAAACTGTTTTTT. Protein sequence: CASSFGGTGNEKLFF.

The V call is TRBV11-1, the J call TRBJ1-1; D is unresolved. The CDR3 has 14 residues. The ends were cut back, 4 bases at V and 4 bases at J, with 13 bases in the middle. Germline-derived CDR1 and CDR2 are SGHAT and FQDESV (reference sequence). The CDR3 DNA reads TGTGCCAGCAGCTCTAGCGAGTGGCCCACTGAAGCTTTCTTT. This gives the protein CASSSSEWPTEAFF.

The V gene is TRBV6-1, the J gene TRBJ1-1; TRBD1 matches at 8 bases. Trimming at V came to 6 bases and at J to 0 bases, leaving 6 bases not matched to a gene. Germline values: CDR1 MNHNS, CDR2 SASEGT. This CDR3 is 15 amino acids long. The CDR3 coding sequence is TGTGCCAGCAGGGGACAGGTTGCGATGAACACTGAAGCTTTCTTT. Protein sequence: CASRGQVAMNTEAFF.

The chain carries TRBV5-1 and TRBJ2-3; 8 bases map to TRBD2. The CDR3 is made up of 14 amino acids. After removal of 2 bases from V and 3 bases from J, the junction contained 2 bases not matched to a gene. Per germline, CDR1 SGHRS and CDR2 YFSETQ. The CDR3 region is CASSFPSGTDTQYF. The CDR3 DNA sequence: TGCGCCAGCAGCTTTCCTAGCGGGACAGATACGCAGTATTTT.

The CDR3 here is CASSLVAGGPGDTQYF. In DNA form, the CDR3 reads TGTGCCAGCAGCTTAGTAGCGGGAGGGCCGGGAGATACGCAGTATTTT. The chain joins TRBV7-9 to TRBJ2-3; 11 nucleotides agree with TRBD2. Germline trimming cut 1 base from V and 5 bases from J; bases unmatched to any gene: 5. Germline V gene data show CDR1 as SEHNR and CDR2 as FQNEAQ (reference sequence). The CDR3 has 16 amino acids. Variable domain in full (rest from reference TRBV7-9 and TRBJ2-3): DTGVSQNPRHKITKRGQNVTFRCDPISEHNRLYWYRQTLGQGPEFLTYFQNEAQLEKSRLLSDRFSAERPKGSFSTLEIQRTEQGDSAMYLCASSLVAGGPGDTQYFGPGTRLTVL.

The CDR3 DNA reads TGCGCCAGCAGCGGTGCCTCCGGGACAGGGTTCACTGAAGCTTTCTTT. This codes for CASSGASGTGFTEAFF. The chain has TRBV5-1 and TRBJ1-1; 9 bases fit TRBD1. The CDR3 loop spans 16 amino acids. Germline V gives CDR1 SGHRS, CDR2 YFSETQ. Germline trimming cut 4 bases from V and 4 bases from J; bases unmatched to any gene: 11. Filled out from reference TRBV5-1 and TRBJ1-1, the complete variable domain reads KAGVTQTPRYLIKTRGQQVTLSCSPISGHRSVSWYQQTPGQGLQFLFEYFSETQRNKGNFPGRFSGRQFSNSRSEMNVSTLELGDSALYLCASSGASGTGFTEAFFGQGTRLTVV.

The chain links TRBV21-1 to TRBJ2-5; the listed D gene, TRBD1, was not tested against the DNA. TRBV21-1 is a recognized pseudogene. The CDR3 extends over 15 amino acids. The CDR3 reads CARKGQGALGETQYF. DNA of the CDR3: TGTGCCAGGAAGGGACAGGGGGCGCTGGGGGAGACCCAGTACTTC.

This chain connects TRBV7-2 to TRBJ1-5, with a possible D match to TRBD1 (6 bases). Germline assignment: CDR1 SGHTA and CDR2 FQGNSA. V lost 0 bases and J 4 bases, leaving 10 bases between the germline ends. This CDR3 has 15 residues. The CDR3 spells CASSLATGLNQPQHF. As DNA, the CDR3 is TGTGCCAGCAGCTTAGCGACAGGTCTAAATCAGCCCCAGCATTTT.

This clone rates as medium-sized (0.01 to 0.1%). This sequence joins TRBV5-4 and TRBJ2-5; 8 positions agree with TRBD2. There are 15 residues in the CDR3. Germline CDR1 and CDR2: SGHNT and YYREEE (reference sequence). The V and J ends lost 0 bases and 2 bases, in that order; junction bases with no gene match: 3. CDR3 sequence: CASSLVLAGQETQYF. In DNA form, the CDR3 reads TGTGCCAGCAGCTTGGTTTTAGCGGGACAAGAGACCCAGTACTTC.

The chain is built from TRBV28 and TRBJ1-2; D possibly corresponds to TRBD1 (6 bases). V was clipped by 6 bases and J by 8 bases, with 19 bases between them. The CDR3 is made up of 14 amino acids. Looked up from germline, CDR1 is MDHEN and CDR2 is SYDVKM. As DNA, the CDR3 is TGTGCCAGCAGCCCGAGGACAGCCTGGAGGGGCTACACCTTC. Its translation is CASSPRTAWRGYTF.

This sequence joins TRBV6-5 and TRBJ1-5; D might be TRBD1 (6 bases). The CDR3 is made up of 15 amino acids. V lost 0 bases, J lost 3 bases, and 9 bases lay in between. CDR1 and CDR2 (germline): MNHEY, SVGAGI. CDR3: CASSYSGAANQPQHF. In nucleotides, the CDR3 is TGTGCCAGCAGTTACTCGGGGGCCGCCAATCAGCCCCAGCATTTT.

The genes are TRBV4-1 and TRBJ2-7; 9 positions match TRBD1. The germline CDR1 and CDR2 sequences are MGHRA and YSYEKL. J was trimmed by 11 bases and V by 0 bases; bases with no gene match: 8. The CDR3 covers 14 residues. The CDR3 bases are TGCGCCAGCAGCCAAGACCCACAGGGGGCGCGTGAGTACTTC. Translated, it gives CASSQDPQGAREYF.

The J gene is TRBJ2-5, the V gene TRBV28; 7 nucleotides line up with TRBD2. The V gene end was trimmed by 6 bases and the J gene end by 14 bases; junction bases not matched to a gene: 21. CDR1 and CDR2 from the germline V gene are MDHEN and SYDVKM. The CDR3 sequence is 15 residues long. CDR3 amino acids: CASSGGDYPRHSGYF. CDR3 DNA sequence: TGTGCCAGCAGCGGTGGGGACTACCCACGCCATTCGGGATACTTC. Looking up the rest from reference TRBV28 and TRBJ2-5 gives the full variable domain: DVKVTQSSRYLVKRTGEKVFLECVQDMDHENMFWYRQDPGLGLRLIYFSYDVKMKEKGDIPEGYSVSREKKERFSLILESASTNQTSMYLCASSGGDYPRHSGYFGPGTRLLVL.

The chain combines TRBV6-1 with TRBJ2-1; 7 bases agree with TRBD1. The CDR3 has 15 residues. V trimming: 6 bases; J trimming: 3 bases; junction bases outside the gene matches: 8. CDR1 and CDR2 (germline): MNHNS, SASEGT. CDR3: CASRTRDSYYNEQFF. CDR3 DNA sequence: TGTGCCAGCAGAACCCGGGACAGTTACTACAATGAGCAGTTCTTC.

CDR3 protein: CASSPGRERHTQYF. CDR3 in DNA: TGCGCCAGCAGCCCGGGGCGGGAAAGGCATACGCAGTATTTT. The chain is built from TRBV5-1 and TRBJ2-3, with D maybe TRBD2 (6 bases). This CDR3 comprises 14 residues. Germline lookup yields CDR1 SGHRS and CDR2 YFSETQ. Deletions cut 4 bases from V and 7 bases from J, with 16 bases between. The full variable domain, in which reference TRBV5-1 and TRBJ2-3 provide the parts outside the CDR3, is KAGVTQTPRYLIKTRGQQVTLSCSPISGHRSVSWYQQTPGQGLQFLFEYFSETQRNKGNFPGRFSGRQFSNSRSEMNVSTLELGDSALYLCASSPGRERHTQYFGPGTRLTVL.

The chain combines TRBV11-2 with TRBJ2-3, with a weak D call TRBD2 (5 bases). V was shortened by 3 bases and J by 6 bases, with 7 bases between the two germline ends. CDR3 length: 12 residues. Germline V CDR1 and CDR2: SGHAT, FQNNGV. The CDR3 DNA reads TGTGCCAGCAGCTTGGACTGGGATACGCAGTATTTT. This translates into CASSLDWDTQYF.

This clone has only a few counts. The rearrangement joins TRBV6-5 to TRBJ2-7; D unresolved. Trimming left V 6 bases short and J 13 bases short, with 10 bases between. There are 9 residues in the CDR3. Germline lookup yields CDR1 MNHEY and CDR2 SVGAGI. The CDR3 reads CASSPRRYF. The CDR3, as DNA: TGTGCCAGCAGCCCCCGTAGATACTTC.

The chain combines TRBV4-1 with TRBJ2-7, with D perhaps TRBD1 (6 bases). V dropped 2 bases and J dropped 0 bases, with 14 bases sitting between them. The CDR3 spans 16 residues. Germline V gene sequence: CDR1 MGHRA, CDR2 YSYEKL. The CDR3 is CASSQFWTVNSYEQYF. CDR3 nucleotides: TGCGCCAGCAGCCAATTCTGGACAGTTAACTCCTACGAGCAGTACTTC.

The chain is built from TRBV28 and TRBJ2-7, with TRBD1 matching 8 bases. CDR1 and CDR2 from the germline V gene are MDHEN and SYDVKM. After removal of 5 bases from V and 3 bases from J, the junction contained 9 bases not matched to a gene. The CDR3 totals 15 residues. CDR3 nucleotides: TGTGCCAGCAGTGGCCCCACCAGGGGGCACTACGAGCAGTACTTC. Its protein is CASSGPTRGHYEQYF.

This clone occurred a few times. This chain connects TRBV6-5 to TRBJ2-7, with D possibly being TRBD2 (7 bases). This CDR3 has 15 amino acids. The germline V gene encodes CDR1 MNHEY and CDR2 SVGAGI. The germline V and J ends were trimmed by 2 bases and 3 bases, with 14 bases remaining between them. The CDR3 DNA sequence: TGTGCCAGCAGTTACGAGGGCGGGGGCCACTACGAGCAGTACTTC. This translates into CASSYEGGGHYEQYF.

The chain has TRBV11-2 and TRBJ2-7, with D maybe TRBD2 (5 bases). The CDR3 runs 15 residues. Looked up from germline, CDR1 is SGHAT and CDR2 is FQNNGV. V dropped 1 base and J dropped 0 bases, with 10 bases sitting between them. As DNA, the CDR3 is TGTGCCAGCAGCTTAGTTTTAGGGAGCTCCTACGAGCAGTACTTC. This translates into CASSLVLGSSYEQYF.

V is TRBV2 and J is TRBJ1-5; TRBD1 matches at 8 bases. The CDR3 spans 15 residues. V dropped 4 bases and J dropped 7; count of bases not matched to a gene: 9. CDR1 and CDR2 from the germline V gene are SNHLY and FYNNEI. Here the CDR3 reads CASSAQGEWRQPQHF. CDR3 DNA sequence: TGTGCCAGCAGTGCACAGGGGGAGTGGAGACAGCCCCAGCATTTT.

The chain employs TRBV28 and TRBJ2-7, with D perhaps matching TRBD2 (7 bases). This CDR3 is 17 amino acids long. V was cut by 5 bases and J by 4 bases, with 24 bases left in between. Germline V gives CDR1 MDHEN, CDR2 SYDVKM. Written as DNA, the CDR3 is TGTGCCAGCAGTGGTTCGGGGGGTGGGGGCCGAACTTACGAGCAGTACTTC. Its translation: CASSGSGGGGRTYEQYF.

The chain is built from TRBV5-1 and TRBJ1-2, with D hard to call. This CDR3 has 11 residues. Germline lookup yields CDR1 SGHRS and CDR2 YFSETQ. Trimming removed 8 bases at V and 2 bases at J, with 7 bases between. CDR3 sequence (DNA): TGCGCCAGTGGAGGGAACTATGGCTACACCTTC. Translating gives CASGGNYGYTF.

The chain employs TRBV5-1 and TRBJ2-3, with D possibly matching TRBD1 (5 bases). In germline, CDR1 is SGHRS, CDR2 YFSETQ. The CDR3 length is 11 residues. V dropped 4 bases and J dropped 10 bases, with 10 bases sitting between them. CDR3 sequence: CASSPGLSQYF. Here the CDR3 DNA reads TGCGCCAGCAGCCCAGGGTTGTCGCAGTATTTT.

The chain recombines TRBV6-1 with TRBJ2-5, with 8 bases matching TRBD1. The CDR3 extends over 13 amino acids. Germline-derived CDR1 and CDR2 are MNHNS and SASEGT. V shed 6 bases and J 4 bases; nucleotides not matched to a gene: 4. The CDR3 nucleotides are TGTGCCAGCAGCGCAGGGGGCAGAGAGACCCAGTACTTC. Protein product: CASSAGGRETQYF.